Presented here are 26 T cell receptor beta chains from one specimen sequenced in a study of CD8 T cells in ankylosing spondylitis. These receptors' targets are unknown. The study, taken as a whole, reports: Roughly 8 highly homologous variants formed a TCR beta motif that appeared characteristic of ankylosing spondylitis blood.

One entry per CDR3 protein, called by TCRdb with MiXCR from the 5' RACE reads. Found here are around 440,000 distinct CDR3 sequences, roughly 17% of them singletons; the top ten hold approximately 0.97%. What was sequenced was blood, either unsorted or a sorted T cell fraction (not recorded which). These receptors were obtained from a male donor with ankylosing spondylitis.

The gene calls are TRBV13 and TRBJ2-5; 8 nucleotides match TRBD1. CDR3 length equals 15 residues. V trimming: 6 bases; J trimming: 5 bases; junction bases outside the gene matches: 11. Germline lookup yields CDR1 PRHDT and CDR2 FYEKMQ (reference sequence). The CDR3 DNA is TGTGCCAGCAGTCTTAGGACAGGGATGGGGGAGACCCAGTACTTC. It is translated as CASSLRTGMGETQYF.

This clonotype was found many times. The V and J genes are TRBV12-3 or TRBV12-4 and TRBJ2-7; D is possibly TRBD1 (5 bases). V was shortened by 5 bases and J by 2 bases, with 10 bases between the two germline ends. The length of the CDR3 is 13 residues. In nucleotides, the CDR3 is TGTGCCAGCAGTAGGACACCGACCTACGAGCAGTACTTC. As protein: CASSRTPTYEQYF.

In its sample, this clonotype was seen many times. The J gene is TRBJ2-1, the V gene TRBV28; 12 bases agree with TRBD2. The CDR3 is 20 amino acids. Looked up from germline, CDR1 is MDHEN and CDR2 is SYDVKM. The junction had 20 bases not matched to a gene; V was cut back by 3 bases and J by 8 bases. The DNA of the CDR3 is TGTGCCAGCAGTTTTCAACTGACTAGCGGGAGCCTATTTGGCGTCGATGAGCAGTTCTTC. Encoded protein: CASSFQLTSGSLFGVDEQFF.

The sample holds a few counts of this clonotype. The chain couples TRBV24-1 to TRBJ2-3; 8 nucleotides line up with TRBD2. The CDR3 has 15 residues. Per germline, CDR1 KGHDR and CDR2 SFDVKD. The trim removed 2 bases at V and 5 bases at J, leaving 5 bases unmatched. CDR3 nucleotides: TGTGCCACCAGTGATTCGGGGGGGAAAAAAGATACGCAGTATTTT. Its protein is CATSDSGGKKDTQYF.

This clonotype has only a few counts. The conserved final phenylalanine or tryptophan is absent from the CDR3, which likely points to a read error. V gene TRBV15 combines with J gene TRBJ2-3, with D uncertain. V was clipped by 0 bases and J by 5 bases, with 6 bases between them. The CDR3 extends over 13 amino acids. CDR1 is LNHNV and CDR2 is YYDKDF in the germline V gene (reference sequence). CDR3 coding DNA: TGTGCCACCAGCAGAGATTGGGGAGATACGCAGTATCTT. Amino acids: CATSRDWGDTQYL.

This sequence joins TRBV3-1 and TRBJ2-2; D might be TRBD1 or TRBD2, each matching 5 bases. The CDR3 totals 16 residues. V lost 4 bases and J 4 bases, leaving 16 bases between the germline ends. Germline V gene lookup returns CDR1 LGHDT and CDR2 YNNKEL (reference sequence). CDR3: CASSPSGPVSTGELFF. For the CDR3, the DNA is TGTGCCAGCAGCCCTTCGGGGCCCGTCAGCACCGGGGAGCTGTTTTTT.

Worth noting for this clonotype: At one end, the junction sequence differs from germline, possibly due to a read error. J is TRBJ2-6 and V is TRBV12-3 or TRBV12-4, with D possibly matching TRBD2 (8 bases). The CDR3 totals 19 residues. This chain's CDR3 is CARSLRGGQFLSGANVLTF. DNA for the CDR3: TGTGCCCGCAGTTTACGGGGGGGACAGTTCCTCTCTGGGGCCAACGTCCTGACTTTC.

The sample holds many counts of this clonotype. CDR3 DNA sequence: TGTGCCATAAGGACTAGCGGGGGGTCCTATGAGCAGTTCTTC. It translates to CAIRTSGGSYEQFF. J is TRBJ2-1 and V is TRBV10-3; 14 nucleotides agree with TRBD2. This CDR3 spans 14 amino acids. Trimming at V came to 9 bases and at J to 8 bases, leaving 6 bases not matched to a gene. Germline-derived CDR1 and CDR2 are ENHRY and SYGVKD.

This clonotype showed up just a few times. The gene calls are TRBV20-1 and TRBJ2-3, with 9 positions matching TRBD1. Germline CDR1 is DFQATT and CDR2 is SNEGSKA (reference sequence). The CDR3 is made up of 15 amino acids. V gave up 4 bases and J gave up 4 bases; unmatched junction bases: 9. The CDR3 is CSATGGQGIPDTQYF. The CDR3 DNA reads as TGCAGTGCTACGGGGGGACAGGGAATACCAGATACGCAGTATTTT.

The chain carries TRBV6-5 and TRBJ2-3; TRBD2 is a possible D gene (6 bases). The CDR3 runs to 19 residues. Germline lookup yields CDR1 MNHEY and CDR2 SVGAGI. Trimming took 0 bases from V and 0 from J, leaving 19 bases between them. The DNA for the CDR3 is TGTGCCAGCAGTTACTCGGCGGGATTGGGATCGGCTAGCACAGATACGCAGTATTTT. Residues: CASSYSAGLGSASTDTQYF.

This clonotype was counted a few times. The chain employs TRBV6-1 and TRBJ2-7; tentative D call: TRBD1 (6 bases). Germline-derived CDR1 and CDR2 are MNHNS and SASEGT. This CDR3 region has 14 residues. Trimming removed 5 bases at V and 3 bases at J, with 14 bases between. The CDR3 sequence is CASSTALGGYEQYF. The CDR3 DNA sequence: TGTGCCAGCAGTACAGCCCTAGGGGGCTACGAGCAGTACTTC.

V gene TRBV7-9 combines with J gene TRBJ1-4; TRBD1 agrees at 8 bases. There are 16 residues in the CDR3. V lost 2 bases, J lost 5 bases, and 7 bases stayed unmatched. Looked up from germline, CDR1 is SEHNR and CDR2 is FQNEAQ (reference sequence). This chain's CDR3 is CASSLKGTGWNEKLFF. Written as DNA, the CDR3 is TGTGCCAGCAGCTTAAAGGGGACAGGATGGAATGAAAAACTGTTTTTT.

This clonotype was recorded many times. The rearrangement links TRBV7-8 to TRBJ1-4; 8 positions match TRBD1. Germline V gene data show CDR1 as SGHVS and CDR2 as FQNEAQ. With V trimmed by 5 bases and J by 7 bases, 6 bases remained unmatched. The CDR3 covers 14 residues. The CDR3, as DNA: TGTGCCAGCAGCCGCGGACAGGGTGGTGAAAAACTGTTTTTT. Amino acid sequence: CASSRGQGGEKLFF.

The CDR3: CASSPGRRLRTEAFF. Here the CDR3 DNA reads TGTGCCAGCAGCCCCGGGCGGCGATTACGCACTGAAGCTTTCTTT. The chain is built from TRBV28 and TRBJ1-1, with D unresolved. CDR1 is MDHEN, CDR2 SYDVKM, per germline. The CDR3 spans 15 residues. Between the trimmed V and J ends, which lost 6 bases and 4 bases, there was a span of 18 bases.

Ten or more counts support this clonotype. The chain employs TRBV7-6 and TRBJ2-5, with D possibly being TRBD2 (5 bases). V lost 5 bases, J lost 2 bases, and 12 bases lay in between. This CDR3 is 14 amino acids long. Germline V lookup: CDR1 SGHVS, CDR2 FNYEAQ. The CDR3 region is CASSPGLNQETQYF. CDR3 DNA: TGTGCCAGCAGCCCTGGACTGAATCAAGAGACCCAGTACTTC.

There are a few counts of this clonotype. The rearrangement uses TRBV5-1 and TRBJ2-3, with 12 bases identical to TRBD2. V gave up 2 bases and J gave up 1 base; unmatched junction bases: 11. Per germline, CDR1 SGHRS and CDR2 YFSETQ. This CDR3 has 19 amino acids. The CDR3 nucleotides read TGCGCCAGCAGCTTATCGAGGCTAGCGGGAGGGCCTGGCACAGATACGCAGTATTTT. Translation: CASSLSRLAGGPGTDTQYF.

This clonotype was detected many times. The genes are TRBV7-8 and TRBJ2-2; 12 bases fit TRBD1. Germline lookup yields CDR1 SGHVS and CDR2 FQNEAQ. The CDR3 is 16 residues long. V gave up 4 bases and J gave up 7 bases; unmatched junction bases: 7. CDR3 sequence (DNA): TGTGCCAGCAGCTCCGGGACAGGGGGCCTAGGCGGGGAGCTGTTTTTT. It codes for CASSSGTGGLGGELFF.

The chain couples TRBV20-1 to TRBJ1-2; D is unresolved. The CDR3 has 15 amino acids. With 1 base removed from V and 4 bases from J, the gap between germline ends came to 16 bases. Germline CDR1 reads DFQATT; CDR2 reads SNEGSKA (reference sequence). The CDR3 nucleotides are TGCAGTGCTAGAGTCGGAACTAGCTTGGGCTATGGCTACACCTTC. This sequence encodes CSARVGTSLGYGYTF.

This clonotype was observed many times. The chain couples TRBV20-1 to TRBJ1-6; TRBD1 matches at 7 bases. V was clipped by 3 bases and J by 7 bases; unmatched bases: 12. There are 16 residues in the CDR3. Germline V gene sequence: CDR1 DFQATT, CDR2 SNEGSKA (reference sequence). Here the CDR3 DNA reads TGCAGTGCTAGCGTACAGGGGCCTCGGGGGAATTCACCCCTCCACTTT. Translated: CSASVQGPRGNSPLHF.

This clonotype was seen only a few times. V is TRBV20-1 and J is TRBJ2-7, with D hard to call. V lost 6 bases and J 3 bases, leaving 6 bases between the germline ends. The CDR3 contains 10 residues. Germline V lookup: CDR1 DFQATT, CDR2 SNEGSKA (reference sequence). CDR3 protein: CSATHYEQYF. The CDR3 nucleotides are TGCAGTGCCACTCACTACGAGCAGTACTTC.

This clonotype was counted ten times or more. The V call is TRBV12-3 or TRBV12-4, the J call TRBJ1-5; 8 positions agree with TRBD1. The CDR3 covers 15 residues. The ends lost 6 bases at V and 9 bases at J; junction bases unmatched: 13. Here the CDR3 DNA reads TGTGCCAGCAGCCCGACAGGGGCAGATGATTGGCCCCAGCATTTT. This translates into CASSPTGADDWPQHF.

V usage is TRBV19 and J usage is TRBJ1-2; tentatively, D is TRBD1 (6 bases). CDR1 is LNHDA, CDR2 SQIVND, per germline (reference sequence). V was clipped by 11 bases and J by 7 bases, with 29 bases between them. This CDR3 is built from 16 residues. In nucleotides, the CDR3 is TGTGCCTCACTCAGCCGGGGGGCCCGGAGAGTAGGTGGCTACACCTTC. It is translated as CASLSRGARRVGGYTF.

This clonotype was counted a few times. The CDR3 protein is CASSATLTGDTQYF. The CDR3, as DNA: TGTGCCAGCAGTGCGACCCTCACGGGGGATACGCAGTATTTT. The gene calls are TRBV6-1 and TRBJ2-3; tentatively, D is TRBD2 (5 bases). Trimming removed 4 bases from V and 6 bases from J, with 14 bases in between. CDR1 is MNHNS, CDR2 SASEGT, per germline. The CDR3 loop spans 14 amino acids.

V and J are TRBV4-2 and TRBJ2-6, with a weak D call TRBD1 (6 bases). Germline-derived CDR1 and CDR2 are LGHNA and YNFKEQ. Trimming left V 6 bases short and J 1 base short, with 31 bases between. The CDR3 is 22 residues long. The CDR3, as DNA: TGTGCCAGCAGACCACTAACAGGGTCCCAAGCAGGGACCAGATCTGGGGCCAACGTCCTGACTTTC. Protein sequence: CASRPLTGSQAGTRSGANVLTF.

This clonotype has ten or more counts. This rearrangement joins TRBV10-3 to TRBJ2-1; D is perhaps TRBD2 (6 bases). Germline values: CDR1 ENHRY, CDR2 SYGVKD. Trimming stripped 2 bases from V and 0 bases from J, with 20 bases between. The CDR3 is made up of 19 amino acids. The DNA for the CDR3 is TGTGCCATCAGTGAGCCGGTGGGGGGAAAGCGGAGCTCCTACAATGAGCAGTTCTTC. Protein: CAISEPVGGKRSSYNEQFF.

This clonotype was seen more than once but under ten times. V gene TRBV20-1 combines with J gene TRBJ1-5; D gene uncertain. Trimming pared 3 bases from V and 3 bases from J, leaving 12 bases between. This CDR3 comprises 14 residues. Germline V lookup: CDR1 DFQATT, CDR2 SNEGSKA (reference sequence). The CDR3 DNA is TGCAGTGCTAGTGGTGGGGAGAACAATCAGCCCCAGCATTTT. Amino acid sequence: CSASGGENNQPQHF.